Listed below are T cell receptor beta chains from one sample, sequenced in a study of blood T cell repertoires in COVID-19. The method was immunoSEQ multiplex PCR; TCRdb's version includes in-frame clones alone and lacks a portion of them. The sample has about 140,000 clones, 87% seen once. The sample consisted of PBMCs or T cells enriched from blood (not recorded which). These receptors came from a man aged 55 to 70 who had recovered from COVID-19. CDR3s include the opening cysteine and the closing phenylalanine or tryptophan. The D gene is left open where the match is weak. Part of the rows lack a size; the others show once, few, many or a class for expanded clones.

- TRBJ1-2 TRBV15 - TGTGCCACCAGCAGAGATCTGGCCACCATCTATGGCTACACCTTC CATSRDLATIYGYTF
TRBD1 TRBJ1-4 TRBV5-5 - TGTGCCAGCAGCCCCCAGATATGGGCCTACAGGGGGTCCGGTGAAAAACTGTTTTTT CASSPQIWAYRGSGEKLFF
- TRBJ2-6 TRBV18 - TGTGCCAGCTCTTACAAGGGGTCCTGGGCCAACGTCCTGACTTTC CASSYKGSWANVLTF
TRBD1 TRBJ2-1 TRBV2 - TGTGCCAGCAGTGGACAGGGGTACAATGAGCAGTTCTTC CASSGQGYNEQFF
- TRBJ1-1 TRBV19 - TGTGCCAGTAGTATCAGGGGTCCGACTGAAGCTTTCTTT CASSIRGPTEAFF
TRBD1 TRBJ2-5 TRBV5-1 - TGCGCCAGCAGCCACCAGGGACAGGGGGAAGAGACCCAGTACTTC CASSHQGQGEETQYF
- TRBJ1-1 TRBV4-1 - TGCGCCAGCAGCTTTCTGCAAGAGGGGGACACTGAAGCTTTCTTT CASSFLQEGDTEAFF
- TRBJ1-6 TRBV5-1 - TGCGCCAGCAGCCAACAGGGAAACTATAATTCACCCCTCCACTTT CASSQQGNYNSPLHF
- TRBJ2-5 TRBV12-3/TRBV12-4 once TGTGCCAGCAGTTTTCTGAGTGAGACCCAGTACTTC CASSFLSETQYF
- TRBJ2-2 TRBV27 - TGTGCCAGCAGTTTACGGAGTAACACCGGGGAGCTGTTTTTT CASSLRSNTGELFF
TRBD2 TRBJ2-3 TRBV20-1 - TGCAGTGCTAGTCCTATAAGCGGGGGGGCAGGGGATACGCAGTATTTT CSASPISGGAGDTQYF
TRBD1 TRBJ1-4 TRBV3-1/TRBV3-2 few TGTGCCAGCAGCCGGGACCCGACAGGGGTGGATGAAAAACTGTTTTTT CASSRDPTGVDEKLFF
TRBD1 TRBJ1-6 TRBV5-1 - TGCGCCAGCAGCGCGCTAGGGGGCGAGAATTCACCCCTCCACTTT CASSALGGENSPLHF
TRBD1 TRBJ1-5 TRBV18 - TGTGCCAGCTCACCAGGGAAAGGGGGCATTCACAATCAGCCCCAGCATTTT CASSPGKGGIHNQPQHF
- TRBJ1-1 TRBV7-8 once TGTGCCAGCAGCTTGCAGGGACTCCTGGGTACTGAAGCTTTCTTT CASSLQGLLGTEAFF
TRBD2 TRBJ2-3 TRBV27 - TGTGCCAGCAGTTTAAGTTTTAGCGGGAGAGAGGCAGATACGCAGTATTTT CASSLSFSGREADTQYF
TRBD1 TRBJ1-3 TRBV29-1 once TGCAGCGTTGCGCCAGGGGGCTCTGGAAACACCATATATTTT CSVAPGGSGNTIYF
- TRBJ2-5 TRBV29-1 - TGCAGCGTGAGAAAGGGGTTCCAAGAGACCCAGTACTTC CSVRKGFQETQYF
TRBD1 TRBJ2-7 TRBV4-2 - TGTGCCAGCAGCCAATCAGGACAGGGGGAAAAGTACGAGCAGTACTTC CASSQSGQGEKYEQYF
- TRBJ2-6 TRBV18 few TGTGCCAGCTCACCAGTGGCGGGCCCTACCATCTCTGGGGCCAACGTCCTGACTTTC CASSPVAGPTISGANVLTF
- TRBJ1-6 TRBV19 - TGTGCCAGTAGTGGGAACCAAGGGAGTTCACCCCTCCACTTT CASSGNQGSSPLHF
TRBD2 TRBJ2-7 TRBV5-1 - TGCGCCAGCAGCGGAGGACTAGTGTACGGCTACGAGCAGTACTTC CASSGGLVYGYEQYF
- TRBJ1-1 TRBV30 - TGTGCCTGGAGCCGGGGGGGGAACACTGAAGCTTTCTTT CAWSRGGNTEAFF
TRBD1 TRBJ1-1 TRBV2 - TGTGCCAGCAGCGATCCGGGGACAGCCGACACTGAAGCTTTCTTT CASSDPGTADTEAFF
- TRBJ1-4 TRBV30 - TGTGCCTCCGGCCAAAAAATCCCGGGAATCGGAAAACTGTTTTTT CASGQKIPGIGKLFF
TRBD1 TRBJ1-6 TRBV18 - TGTGCCAGCTCCGGGACAGGGGGGGATTCACCCCTCCACTTT CASSGTGGDSPLHF
- TRBJ2-1 TRBV11-2 - TGTGCCAGCAGCCTGATACGGGGGAATGAGCAGTTCTTC CASSLIRGNEQFF
TRBD1 TRBJ2-2 TRBV29-1 - TGCAGCGCCCGACAGGGGGCGAGCACCGGGGAGCTGTTTTTT CSARQGASTGELFF
- TRBJ2-1 TRBV5-1 - TGCGCCAGCAGCTTCGACATTTATGAGCAGTTCTTC CASSFDIYEQFF
- TRBJ2-7 TRBV7-9 - TGTGCCAGCAGCGAACCTGAGCGGGCGGCCGGGGGCGAGCAGTACTTC CASSEPERAAGGEQYF
TRBD1 TRBJ1-6 TRBV9 - TGTGCCAGCAGTGAAACAGGGGATTCACCCCTCCACTTT CASSETGDSPLHF
- TRBJ1-1 TRBV11-3 - TGTGCCAGCAGCTTAGACGGGGACACTGAAGCTTTCTTT CASSLDGDTEAFF
- TRBJ1-5 TRBV12-3/TRBV12-4 - TGTGCCAGCAGCTTGCGACAGCCCCAGCATTTT CASSLRQPQHF
TRBD1 TRBJ1-2 TRBV10-3 few TGTGCCATCAGGACCCGGGACAGGGGATCCCCTAACTATGGCTACACCTTC CAIRTRDRGSPNYGYTF
- TRBJ1-6 TRBV6-1 - TGTGCCAGCAGTGAGGAGCCCACTATGCCCCTCCACTTT CASSEEPTMPLHF
TRBD2 TRBJ2-5 TRBV25-1 once TGTGCCAGCACCCAAGGGGTTCTAGCGGATCAAGAGACCCAGTACTTC CASTQGVLADQETQYF
TRBD1 TRBJ1-2 TRBV18 - TGTGCCAGCTCAAGGGAGAGGACAGGGAGCGGCTACACCTTC CASSRERTGSGYTF
TRBD1 TRBJ1-1 TRBV7-3 - TGTGCCAGCAAAATGACAGGGGGCAAGACTGAAGCTTTCTTT CASKMTGGKTEAFF
TRBD1 TRBJ1-1 TRBV18 - TGTGCCAGCTCACGGACAGGGTTGGACACTGAAGCTTTCTTT CASSRTGLDTEAFF
TRBD1 TRBJ1-4 TRBV5-1 - TGCGCCAGCAGCTCGACAGGGTGGGGTGAAAAACTGTTTTTT CASSSTGWGEKLFF
- TRBJ1-3 TRBV29-1 - TGCAGCGTTGAACCAGGCGACTCTGGAAACACCATATATTTT CSVEPGDSGNTIYF
- TRBJ2-4 TRBV29-1 - TGCAGCGCCGCGGGGCAAGCCAAAAACATTCAGTACTTC CSAAGQAKNIQYF
- TRBJ1-3 TRBV9 once TGTGCCAGCAGCGTAGAACAGGCTGGAAACACCATATATTTT CASSVEQAGNTIYF
TRBD2 TRBJ2-5 TRBV7-8 - TGTGCCAGCAGCCCAGGGACTAGCGCAAGGGGGAAGACCCAGTACTTC CASSPGTSARGKTQYF
- TRBJ2-3 TRBV15 - TGTGCCACCAGCAGAGATCGTACTAGCACAGATACGCAGTATTTT CATSRDRTSTDTQYF
TRBD1 TRBJ1-6 TRBV7-9 - TGTGCCAGCAGCTTAGGGGACAGGGACAATTCACCCCTCCACTTT CASSLGDRDNSPLHF